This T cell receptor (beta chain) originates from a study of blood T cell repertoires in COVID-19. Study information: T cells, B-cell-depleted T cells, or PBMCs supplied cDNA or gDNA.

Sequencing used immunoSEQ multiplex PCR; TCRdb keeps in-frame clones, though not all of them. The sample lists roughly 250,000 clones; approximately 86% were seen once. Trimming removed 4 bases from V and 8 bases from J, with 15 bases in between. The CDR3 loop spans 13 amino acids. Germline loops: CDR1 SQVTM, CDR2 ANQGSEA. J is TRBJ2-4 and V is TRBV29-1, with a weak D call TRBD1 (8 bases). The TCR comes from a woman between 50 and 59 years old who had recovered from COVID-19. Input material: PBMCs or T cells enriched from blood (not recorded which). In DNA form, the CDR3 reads TGCAGCGTTGGGAGACAGGGGAGGGACATTCAGTACTTC. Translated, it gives CSVGRQGRDIQYF.